This T cell receptor (beta chain) was sequenced in a study of response to subunit inactivated influenza vaccine. Findings and caveats of the study: Authors proposed each seasonal influenza vaccination draws in few new T cells.

TCRdb independently ran MiXCR on the RT-PCR reads; one entry per CDR3 protein. The repertoire includes approximately 500,000 distinct CDR3 sequences, roughly 13% of them detected once, and around 13% sits in the top ten. As regards this clonotype: Its antigen is undetermined.

The CDR3 contains 16 residues. CDR1 and CDR2 (germline): SGHRS, YFSETQ. The germline V and J ends were trimmed by 6 bases and 1 base, with 20 bases remaining between them. The source material was PBMCs from blood, sampled about 40 days after vaccination. The TCR originated in a man aged 50 to 59 who received an inactivated influenza vaccine. This chain uses TRBV5-1 with TRBJ2-7; the D call may be TRBD1 or TRBD2 (5 bases each). In DNA form, the CDR3 reads TGCGCCAGCACGCCCATCGGGACGGTCCCTTCCTACGAGCAGTACTTC. Protein product: CASTPIGTVPSYEQYF.